This TCR beta chain was captured by sequencing in a study of CD8+ T cells in alopecia areata. At the level of the study: Tofacitinib administration to treated patients was oral, at 5 to 10 mg twice daily. Study observations and caveats: TCR sharing was clearer in mice than between patients, perhaps partly owing to patient HLA diversity. Tissue-resident alphabeta T cells belonging to normal skin likewise get sequenced within scalp specimens.

Sequencing templates came from extracted RNA that was reverse transcribed into cDNA. The protocol was immunoSEQ multiplex PCR, while the TCRdb copy is restricted to in-frame clones and leaves out a portion. The table lists around 69,000 clones, 55% to 65% of them singletons, with approximately 19% in the top ten. In germline, CDR1 is SQVTM, CDR2 ANQGSEA. Losses at the gene ends were 5 bases for V and 0 bases for J; bases not matched to a gene: 9. The CDR3 runs to 16 residues. PBMC-derived CD4+ and CD8+ T cells were sorted. Concerning this clone itself: The antigen remains unidentified.

The TCR was taken from a human donor with alopecia areata. J is TRBJ2-2 and V is TRBV29-1; 7 nucleotides agree with TRBD1. Material: CD8+ T cells sorted from blood, obtained at week 0. CDR3 in amino acids: CSVPSPTGTNTGELFF. The CDR3 coding sequence is TGCAGCGTTCCCTCCCCGACAGGGACGAACACCGGGGAGCTGTTTTTT.